This section outlines one TCR beta chain sequence together with its context. Original analysis: Using reference gene primer amplification, nucleated cell counts were estimated. Some clones are missing from TCRdb's copy, which holds only in-frame ones; the method was immunoSEQ multiplex PCR. V and J calls and clone size are copied from that table; D and trimming were computed from the DNA. The table includes 280,000 or so clones, 89% detected once. This record belongs to a study of blood T cell repertoires in COVID-19. For the study at large: The United States, Italy and Spain supplied acute and convalescent COVID-19 samples. PBMCs, B-cell-depleted T cells, or T cells provided the cDNA or gDNA that made up the material.

Germline assignment: CDR1 ENHRY and CDR2 SYGVKD. The CDR3 contains 13 residues. V was clipped by 6 bases and J by 4 bases, with 10 bases between them. This TCR was recovered from a woman between 55 and 75 years old with acute or convalescent COVID-19. What was sequenced was peripheral blood. The V gene is TRBV10-3, the J gene TRBJ1-5, with TRBD1 as a possible D gene (6 bases). In DNA, the CDR3 is TGTGCCATCAGAGAACAGGGAAATCAGCCCCAGCATTTT. Its translation is CAIREQGNQPQHF.